The rows below give T cell receptor beta chains drawn from one sample of a study of OX40 agonist ivuxolimab in advanced cancers. Only in-frame clones appear in the TCRdb table, and some are missing; sequencing was by immunoSEQ multiplex PCR. The sample shows over 100,000 clones, 85% to 90% of them seen only once. This material consisted of CD4+ or CD8+ T cells sorted from blood, taken in a trial of the OX40 agonist ivuxolimab. These receptors were collected from an adult with an advanced solid tumor such as melanoma, head and neck, liver or kidney cancer. The CDR3 runs from the conserved cysteine through the conserved F or W. A D gene is named only where the DNA matches it firmly. Rows may omit the clone size; those that give it use once, few, many or a size class.

>TRBJ2-5|.|TRBV11-2|.
TGTGCCAGCAGCTTAGGGGGTGTGGAGACCCAGTACTTC
CASSLGGVETQYF
>TRBJ1-3|.|TRBV5-1|.
TGCGCCAGCAGCAGTGATGGACGGGCTGGAAACACCATATATTTT
CASSSDGRAGNTIYF
>TRBJ2-7|TRBD1|TRBV5-4|.
TGTGCCAGCAGTTTACGAGACAGGGGTGGTGAGCAGTACTTC
CASSLRDRGGEQYF
>TRBJ2-7|.|TRBV18|.
TGTGCCAGCTCACCAACCGCGGGACACTCCTACGAGCAGTACTTC
CASSPTAGHSYEQYF
>TRBJ2-3|.|TRBV15|few
TGTGCCACCAGCAGAGGGGGAGCAGATACGCAGTATTTT
CATSRGGADTQYF
>TRBJ1-6|.|TRBV7-8|few
TGTGCCAGCAGATTTCCTGGGCAGAGCTCCTATAATTCACCCCTCCACTTT
CASRFPGQSSYNSPLHF
>TRBJ2-7|.|TRBV28|.
TGTGCCAGCAGTTTACCAGCGCGAAGCTCCTACGAGCAGTACTTC
CASSLPARSSYEQYF
>TRBJ1-1|.|TRBV5-4|.
TGTGCCAGCAGCCCCGAAGGGGTGGGGAGCGCTGAAGCTTTCTTT
CASSPEGVGSAEAFF
>TRBJ1-5|.|TRBV5-1|once
TGCGCCAGCAGCTTGGATGCGGGTAATCAGCCCCAGCATTTT
CASSLDAGNQPQHF
>TRBJ2-7|.|TRBV27|.
TGTGCCAGCAGTTTCAGCGGGTCTCACCCCTACGAGCAGTACTTC
CASSFSGSHPYEQYF
>TRBJ1-1|.|TRBV11-3|.
TGTGCCAGCAGCCCTGGGGGGGAAACTGAAGCTTTCTTT
CASSPGGETEAFF
>TRBJ2-7|.|TRBV7-2|.
TGTGCCAGCAGCTTATATCGAACCTACGAGCAGTACTTC
CASSLYRTYEQYF
>TRBJ2-7|.|TRBV7-9|.
TGTGCCAGCAGCCCTACAGGGAAGCTCGAGCAGTACTTC
CASSPTGKLEQYF
>TRBJ1-2|.|TRBV7-2|few
TGTGCCACCCCCAGGGTGGGAGATGGCTACACCTTC
CATPRVGDGYTF
>TRBJ2-1|TRBD1|TRBV4-2|.
TGTGCCAGCAGCCAGGGACAGGGCGTTTTGGATGAGCAGTTCTTC
CASSQGQGVLDEQFF
>TRBJ1-5|.|TRBV28|once
TGTGCCAGCACCACCCTAAGGGCGGGTTATAGCAATCAGCCCCAGCATTTT
CASTTLRAGYSNQPQHF
>TRBJ1-6|.|TRBV7-9|few
TGTGCCAGCGGAGACACTTATTCACCCCTCCACTTT
CASGDTYSPLHF
>TRBJ1-5|.|TRBV30|.
TGTGCCTGGAGTCCCCAGGATGATCAGCCCCAGCATTTT
CAWSPQDDQPQHF
>TRBJ1-1|.|TRBV19|.
TGTGCCAGTACCCCCCAAAAGCAGGCCTGGAACACTGAAGCTTTCTTT
CASTPQKQAWNTEAFF
>TRBJ2-5|.|TRBV23-1|.
TGCGCCAGCAGTCAATCTAAATCCCACCAAGAGACCCAGTACTTC
CASSQSKSHQETQYF
>TRBJ1-1|TRBD1|TRBV9|.
TGTGCCAGCAGCCTCCGGGACAGCATGAACACTGAAGCTTTCTTT
CASSLRDSMNTEAFF
>TRBJ1-6|TRBD1|TRBV11-3|.
TGTGCCAGCAGCCCTAGTGGGACAGCTAATTCACCCCTCCACTTT
CASSPSGTANSPLHF
>TRBJ1-4|.|TRBV5-1|.
TGCGCCAGCAGCCCGGGGGGCCGCGAAAAACTGTTTTTT
CASSPGGREKLFF
>TRBJ2-1|.|TRBV9|.
TGTGCCAGCAGCGTCAGTACTGTCCAGGGGTTGGACAATGAGCAGTTCTTC
CASSVSTVQGLDNEQFF
>TRBJ1-1|TRBD1|TRBV9|.
TGTGCCAGCACCCAGGGGGCGCTTTTGACTGAAGCTTTCTTT
CASTQGALLTEAFF
>TRBJ2-5|.|TRBV7-7|.
TGTGCCAGCGTCCCGTCTAGGGGTCAAGAGACCCAGTACTTC
CASVPSRGQETQYF
>TRBJ1-2|TRBD1|TRBV10-3|once
TGTGCCATCAGTACCGGGACAGGAGAGTATGGCTACACCTTC
CAISTGTGEYGYTF
>TRBJ2-5|.|TRBV14|once
TGTGCCAGCAGCCAAGCAGGTCCGGTGACCCAGTACTTC
CASSQAGPVTQYF
>TRBJ2-7|.|TRBV7-2|once
TGTGCCAGCAGCGTAGGGCCCTCCCCCGAGCAGTACTTC
CASSVGPSPEQYF
>TRBJ1-2|.|TRBV5-6|.
TGTGCCAGCAGCTTGCGACGGGGGCCAGGGACATTGAATGGCTACACCTTC
CASSLRRGPGTLNGYTF
>TRBJ2-1|.|TRBV28|.
TGTGCCAGCAGTTCCCCGCCTGGGACCCTACCTAGGAACAATGAGCAGTTCTTC
CASSSPPGTLPRNNEQFF
>TRBJ1-5|TRBD1|TRBV7-8|few
TGTGCCAGCAGCCTGCGGACAGGGGGCGAGAATCAGCCCCAGCATTTT
CASSLRTGGENQPQHF
>TRBJ1-1|.|TRBV6-4|.
TGTGCCAGCAGTGAACAACCTTCTATGAACACTGAAGCTTTCTTT
CASSEQPSMNTEAFF
>TRBJ1-2|TRBD1|TRBV6-5|.
TGTGCCAGCAGTTACGGCACAGGGGGCGTCTATGGCTACACCTTC
CASSYGTGGVYGYTF
>TRBJ1-2|TRBD1|TRBV7-2|.
TGTGCCAGCAGCTGGACAGGGGACTATGGCTACACCTTC
CASSWTGDYGYTF
>TRBJ2-1|TRBD1|TRBV7-2|.
TGTGCCAGCAGCTTAGAAGTGGGACAGCATAATGAGCAGTTCTTC
CASSLEVGQHNEQFF
>TRBJ2-3|TRBD2|TRBV14|once
TGTGCCAGCAGCCATAGCGGGGGGGCTACAGATACGCAGTATTTT
CASSHSGGATDTQYF